These T cell receptor beta chains were read from a single sample in a study of CD8+ T cells in alopecia areata. The repertoire was sequenced with immunoSEQ multiplex PCR; TCRdb's copy has only in-frame clones and lacks some. This table holds 130,000 to 150,000 clones, roughly 80% found once. Source: CD8+ T cells sorted from blood, taken at week 4, from a patient treated with tofacitinib. All receptors come from a human donor with alopecia areata. The CDR3 runs from the conserved cysteine through the conserved F or W. D genes are given only for firm matches. Not all rows give a size; the values are once, few, many and, for expanded clones, a class.

j_gene	len	abundance	d_gene	v_gene	CDR3aa	CDR3nt
TRBJ2-3	17	.	TRBD2	TRBV15	CATSTRLAGQRTDTQYF	TGTGCCACCAGCACTAGACTAGCGGGACAACGCACAGATACGCAGTATTTT
TRBJ1-6	16	.	.	TRBV7-9	CASSPTGASYNSPLHF	TGTGCCAGCAGCCCAACGGGGGCCTCCTATAATTCACCCCTCCACTTT
TRBJ2-3	15	.	.	TRBV27	CASSTLSLAADTQYF	TGTGCCAGCAGTACCTTGAGCCTCGCGGCAGATACGCAGTATTTT
TRBJ2-1	13	.	.	TRBV5-1	CASSLGQLNEQFF	TGCGCCAGCAGCTTGGGGCAGCTCAATGAGCAGTTCTTC
TRBJ2-3	15	.	.	TRBV5-1	CASRPTVGATDTQYF	TGCGCCAGCAGGCCGACGGTAGGGGCCACAGATACGCAGTATTTT
TRBJ2-3	15	.	.	TRBV2	CASSEGLSNTDTQYF	TGTGCCAGCAGTGAAGGCCTATCTAACACAGATACGCAGTATTTT
TRBJ2-7	16	.	TRBD1	TRBV4-2	CASSQLTGTGTYEQYF	TGTGCCAGCAGCCAACTCACCGGGACAGGGACCTACGAGCAGTACTTC
TRBJ2-7	11	few	TRBD1	TRBV20-1	CSFGTVYEQYF	TGCAGTTTCGGGACAGTTTACGAGCAGTACTTC
TRBJ2-7	13	.	.	TRBV25-1	CASSESPNREQYF	TGTGCCAGCAGTGAATCGCCAAACAGGGAGCAGTACTTC
TRBJ2-7	15	.	TRBD2	TRBV13	CASSLRLAAAYEQYF	TGTGCCAGCAGCTTAAGACTAGCAGCGGCCTACGAGCAGTACTTC
TRBJ2-1	15	.	.	TRBV7-9	CASSYRQRPYNEQFF	TGTGCCAGCAGCTACCGCCAGCGTCCTTACAATGAGCAGTTCTTC
TRBJ2-2	15	.	.	TRBV5-1	CASRSQGGGTGELFF	TGCGCCAGCAGGTCACAGGGCGGCGGCACCGGGGAGCTGTTTTTT
TRBJ1-3	13	.	.	TRBV15	CATSRDRGNTIYF	TGTGCCACCAGCAGAGATCGCGGAAACACCATATATTTT
TRBJ2-3	15	.	.	TRBV4-1	CASSLRPEGADTQYF	TGCGCCAGCAGCCTCCGGCCCGAAGGGGCAGATACGCAGTATTTT
TRBJ1-2	13	.	.	TRBV25-1	CASSELRDYGYTF	TGTGCCAGCAGTGAATTAAGGGATTATGGCTACACCTTC
TRBJ2-1	14	once	.	TRBV6-6	CASSPPDVGDEQFF	TGTGCCAGCAGCCCCCCTGACGTTGGGGATGAGCAGTTCTTC
TRBJ1-1	13	.	.	TRBV6-1	CASSERGTAEAFF	TGTGCCAGCAGTGAAAGAGGGACGGCTGAAGCTTTCTTT
TRBJ1-4	13	.	.	TRBV13	CASSLGGNEKLFF	TGTGCCAGCAGCTTAGGGGGGAATGAAAAACTGTTTTTT
TRBJ1-6	15	.	.	TRBV10-2	CASSEWDSYNSPLHF	TGCGCCAGCAGTGAGTGGGACTCCTATAATTCACCCCTCCACTTT
TRBJ2-5	17	.	TRBD2	TRBV7-6	CASSLGPGLAGGETQYF	TGTGCCAGCAGCTTAGGCCCCGGACTAGCGGGGGGAGAGACCCAGTACTTC
TRBJ1-2	14	once	.	TRBV5-1	CASSASRDGYGYTF	TGCGCCAGCAGCGCGTCCCGGGACGGCTATGGCTACACCTTC
TRBJ2-5	18	few	TRBD2	TRBV11-2	CASSPGTSGGALSETQYF	TGTGCCAGCAGCCCCGGGACTAGCGGGGGGGCCCTCTCGGAGACCCAGTACTTC